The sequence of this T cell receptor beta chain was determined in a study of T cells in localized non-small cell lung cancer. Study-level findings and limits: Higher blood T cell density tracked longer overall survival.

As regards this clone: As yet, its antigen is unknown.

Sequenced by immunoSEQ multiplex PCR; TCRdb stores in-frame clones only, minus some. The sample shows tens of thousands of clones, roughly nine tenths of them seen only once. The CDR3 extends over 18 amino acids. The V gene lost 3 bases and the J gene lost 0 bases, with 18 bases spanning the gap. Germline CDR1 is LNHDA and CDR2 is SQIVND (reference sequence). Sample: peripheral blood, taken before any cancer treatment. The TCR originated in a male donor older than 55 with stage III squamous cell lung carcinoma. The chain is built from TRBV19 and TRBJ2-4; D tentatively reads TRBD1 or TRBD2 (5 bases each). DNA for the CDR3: TGTGCCAGTAGTATTACGGGGACCGGAGCTACAGCCAAAAACATTCAGTACTTC. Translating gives CASSITGTGATAKNIQYF.